This T cell receptor beta chain is from a study of identical twins. cDNA carried unique molecular identifiers, and a universal primer site was added by template switching. TCRdb reanalysed the 5' RACE reads using MiXCR and keeps one entry per CDR3 protein. Counted here are roughly 490,000 distinct CDR3 sequences, 14% occurring once; the ten biggest clones make up approximately 1%. Study observations and caveats: Clonotypes of the beta chain that were abundant in cord blood carried fewer insertions (memory repertoires showed none). Twin-shared out-of-frame alpha sequences were enriched for low generation probability.

There are 15 residues in the CDR3. Trimming stripped 1 base from V and 3 bases from J, with 12 bases between. Germline loops: CDR1 MGHRA, CDR2 YSYEKL. A word on this clonotype: Its specificity is not known.

These data are also associated with another study on yellow fever vaccine responses in identical twins.

This clonotype was sampled from a woman between 18 and 29 years old in good health. The material sequenced was CD4+ T cells sorted from blood. The chain employs TRBV4-1 and TRBJ1-1; perhaps TRBD1 as D (6 bases). CDR3 residues: CASSQGRGGYTEAFF. The CDR3 DNA reads TGCGCCAGCAGCCAAGGGAGGGGGGGGTACACTGAAGCTTTCTTT.